This T cell receptor beta chain is from a study of T cell responses to AZD1222 COVID-19 vaccine (dated by TCRdb to the early 2020s). In the study overall: AZD1222 recipients whose second dose came at about 4 weeks and those whose second dose came at about 12 weeks were combined into one group, since spike-specific TCR depth and breadth did not differ between the two schedules. A total of approximately 250 trial participants underwent TCR sequencing, of whom about 200 had received two doses of AZD1222 and roughly 26 had received two doses of the MenACWY control vaccine. Enrollment into the trials was organized by age into subgroups of 18-55, 56-69 and 70-plus years, and those subgroups contained 148, 28 and 57 TCR-sequenced participants, respectively. The paper as a whole reports these results and caveats: The vaccine-associated CD4 TCRs covered the entire spike protein, and the dominant responses fell in regions 160-218 and 743-854. Spike-specific TCR breadth and depth rose significantly after two AZD1222 doses compared with day 0 and with MenACWY recipients. Participants were mostly white British, with more females than males. The authors suggested clonal diversity may have been underestimated. Conclusions about previously exposed vaccinees are limited, since just a handful of AZD1222 recipients were seropositive for SARS-CoV-2 at baseline. The 56-69-year group was small, and its depth increase did not reach significance, likely because of low power. Because no samples from the day 14 peak response were available, repertoires could be characterized only after the peak T cell response. Epitopes outside the regions mutated in the B.1.351 and B.1.1.7 variants were reportedly recognized by nearly half of the unique spike-specific TCRs.

According to the study, the label for this sample's time point signals: baseline before first vaccination. The vaccinee samples were drawn from two UK trials, COV001 and COV002, one of which was a single-blind randomized controlled phase 2/3 trial testing AZD1222 (ChAdOx1 nCoV-19) in healthy adults. Trial participant PBMC samples were collected at day 0 and day 28 after the second dose for TCRbeta chain sequencing. Regarding this clone: Its antigen is unknown. Base qualities are missing; no much larger clone stands one base away.

The CDR3 regions of human TCRbeta chains were analyzed by immunosequencing. Concerning the study's data processing: Repertoire TCRs were matched against a reference library of SARS-CoV-2-specific TCRs generated with the MIRA antigen-specificity platform. Breadth was defined as the fraction of unique TCRs that were SARS-CoV-2-associated. Depth was defined as the fraction of total T cells that were SARS-CoV-2-associated. Using the MIRA data, every spike-specific TCR was mapped to the spike region that the TCR reacted to and assigned to either a CD4 or a CD8 class. Log10-transformed breadth and depth values were compared by one-way ANOVA with Sidak's multiple comparisons tests. Here the immuneACCESS table is served through TCRdb, limited to in-frame sequences with V and J called. Missing clones are a known gap in these copies; in checked studies unresolved V genes cover under half, and the rest lacks a known reason. That table supplies the V and J calls and clone size; D and trimming were determined from the DNA. The sample data list around 130,000 clones, and 93% of these were observed just once. The biggest ten clones account for about 0.91% of the sample.

CDR1 SQVTM and CDR2 ANQGSEA were looked up in the germline V gene. The V end gives up 6 bases and the J end 0 bases, leaving 11 bases in the junction not matched to a gene. The CDR3, cysteine through phenylalanine, is 16 amino acids long. Here the CDR3 DNA is all that survives: 48 bases in frame from base 1. Here the chain combines TRBV29-1 and TRBJ2-1, and TRBD2 aligns with 7 junction nucleotides. Material: peripheral blood, obtained on day 0 of AZD1222 vaccination. The receptor's source is an adult in good health. Read as DNA, the sequence is TGCAGCGTCGATTTGCCCCGGGGGGACTCCTACAATGAGCAGTTCTTC. This codes for CSVDLPRGDSYNEQFF.